The rows below give T cell receptor beta chains drawn from one sample of a study of CD8 T cells in ankylosing spondylitis. TCRdb recomputed calls from the 5' RACE reads with MiXCR, one row per CDR3 protein. Counted here are approximately 350,000 distinct CDR3 sequences, roughly 14% occurring once; the ten biggest clones make up approximately 0.99%. Source material: blood, either unsorted or a sorted T cell fraction (not recorded which). All receptors come from a male donor with ankylosing spondylitis or in good health (not recorded which). Each CDR3 is given with its conserved first and last residue. A D gene is named only where the DNA matches it firmly. Clone size is shown for a subset of rows, as once, few, many or a class of expanded clone.

few TRBD1 TRBJ2-6 TRBV18 CASSPPGQLNSGANVLTF TGTGCCAGCTCACCGCCGGGACAGTTAAACTCTGGGGCCAACGTCCTGACTTTC
. . TRBJ2-2 TRBV2 CASSVSRTVGTGELFF TGTGCCAGCAGTGTGAGCAGGACGGTGGGCACCGGGGAGCTGTTTTTT
. TRBD2 TRBJ2-2 TRBV30 CAWSVNLAGAGELFF TGTGCCTGGAGTGTAAATCTAGCGGGAGCCGGGGAGCTGTTTTTT
few . TRBJ2-7 TRBV12-3/TRBV12-4 CASSATSGRRSYEQYF TGTGCCAGCAGTGCGACGTCGGGACGGCGGTCCTACGAGCAGTACTTC
few TRBD2 TRBJ2-1 TRBV5-1 CASSPSGSSGNEQFF TGCGCCAGCAGCCCTAGCGGGAGTAGTGGCAATGAGCAGTTCTTC
. . TRBJ1-1 TRBV5-1 CASSLGASQMNTEAFF TGCGCCAGCAGCTTGGGAGCCTCCCAAATGAACACTGAAGCTTTCTTT
few TRBD1 TRBJ1-1 TRBV6-5 CASSYREGGKTVAFF TGTGCCAGCAGTTACAGGGAAGGGGGCAAAACGGTAGCTTTCTTT
few . TRBJ2-3 TRBV6-1 CASSQRRGPHSTDTQYF TGTGCCAGCAGTCAGAGGAGGGGGCCGCATAGCACAGATACGCAGTATTTT
. . TRBJ2-3 TRBV25-1 CASSGQVQDTQYF TGTGCCAGCAGTGGACAGGTCCAGGATACGCAGTATTTT
many . TRBJ2-3 TRBV24-1 CATSETSTDTQYF TGTGCCACCAGTGAGACGAGCACAGATACGCAGTATTTT
many . TRBJ2-1 TRBV4-1 CASSPKPVGGEYNEQFF TGCGCCAGCAGCCCAAAGCCCGTCGGCGGGGAGTACAATGAGCAGTTCTTC
. . TRBJ1-1 TRBV2 CASSGGRTNTEAFF TGTGCCAGCAGTGGGGGACGCACGAACACTGAAGCTTTCTTT
few TRBD2 TRBJ2-1 TRBV5-1 CASSFTSGTGGHEQFF TGCGCCAGCAGCTTCACGTCCGGGACGGGGGGGCATGAGCAGTTCTTC
. . TRBJ2-3 TRBV11-1 CASSSVGGGEDTQYF TGTGCCAGCAGCTCAGTGGGCGGGGGCGAGGATACGCAGTATTTT
. . TRBJ2-1 TRBV24-1 CATSAYQGSEQFF TGTGCCACCAGTGCTTATCAGGGAAGTGAGCAGTTCTTC
. . TRBJ2-7 TRBV11-2 CASSLGLGGVESYEQYF TGTGCCAGCAGCTTAGGTCTCGGCGGGGTGGAGTCCTACGAGCAGTACTTC
. . TRBJ1-6 TRBV4-1 CASSQDSRSSYNSPLHF TGCGCCAGCAGCCAAGACAGCAGGAGCTCCTATAATTCACCCCTCCACTTT
. TRBD1 TRBJ1-1 TRBV6-5 CASSYGQGETEAFF TGTGCCAGCAGTTACGGACAGGGGGAAACTGAAGCTTTCTTT
few TRBD1 TRBJ2-7 TRBV30 CAWEDRGSYEQYF TGTGCCTGGGAAGACAGGGGGTCCTACGAGCAGTACTTC
many TRBD1 TRBJ2-7 TRBV12-3/TRBV12-4 CASSLSPGQGSYEQYF TGTGCCAGCAGCCTATCGCCGGGACAGGGGTCCTACGAGCAGTACTTC
. . TRBJ1-2 TRBV7-2 CASSINRSGGYTF TGTGCCAGCAGCATAAACAGGTCCGGAGGCTACACCTTC
few . TRBJ1-1 TRBV6-1 CASSRDEGTEAFF TGTGCCAGCAGCCGTGACGAGGGGACTGAAGCTTTCTTT
few TRBD2 TRBJ2-6 TRBV9 CASSVGLAGGYSGANVLTF TGTGCCAGCAGCGTGGGACTAGCGGGAGGTTACTCTGGGGCCAACGTCCTGACTTTC
few TRBD2 TRBJ2-2 TRBV5-5 CASSWGASGITGELFF TGTGCCAGCAGTTGGGGGGCTAGCGGGATCACCGGGGAGCTGTTTTTT
. . TRBJ2-7 TRBV5-1 CASSLGGGAKAYEQYF TGCGCCAGCAGCTTGGGCGGGGGCGCAAAGGCCTACGAGCAGTACTTC
. . TRBJ2-1 TRBV11-2 CASSLPSGEQFF TGTGCCAGCAGCTTACCGAGCGGTGAGCAGTTCTTC
few . TRBJ2-7 TRBV10-3 CAISSFYRESSYEQYF TGTGCCATCAGTTCTTTCTACAGGGAAAGCTCCTACGAGCAGTACTTC
many . TRBJ2-1 TRBV12-3/TRBV12-4 CASNDLDGLEQFF TGTGCCAGCAACGACTTAGATGGCCTTGAGCAGTTCTTC
medium-sized . TRBJ2-7 TRBV12-3/TRBV12-4 CASSLQGKLYEQYF TGTGCCAGCAGTTTACAGGGAAAGCTCTACGAGCAGTACTTC
. TRBD1 TRBJ2-7 TRBV9 CASSVEIQGRQYF TGTGCCAGCAGCGTAGAAATACAGGGGAGGCAGTACTTC
. . TRBJ2-5 TRBV12-3/TRBV12-4 CASSLTARISLRGETQYF TGTGCCAGCAGTTTGACGGCGAGGATCAGTCTTCGGGGAGAGACCCAGTACTTC
. . TRBJ2-1 TRBV3-1 CASSQGSRGHQFF TGTGCCAGCAGCCAAGGATCCAGGGGTCATCAGTTCTTC
. . TRBJ1-4 TRBV4-2 CASSQDLHGSQEKLFF TGTGCCAGCAGCCAAGATTTACACGGCTCCCAAGAAAAACTGTTTTTT
few TRBD2 TRBJ2-1 TRBV3-1 CASSLRSGGAGEQFF TGTGCCAGCAGCCTCCGGAGCGGGGGGGCAGGTGAGCAGTTCTTC
few . TRBJ2-1 TRBV3-1 CASSQGGLPYNEQFF TGTGCCAGCAGCCAAGGGGGACTTCCCTACAATGAGCAGTTCTTC
few TRBD1 TRBJ2-2 TRBV5-1 CASSLGQHTGELFF TGCGCCAGCAGCCTGGGACAGCACACCGGGGAGCTGTTTTTT
. TRBD2 TRBJ2-7 TRBV20-1 CSASGLAGSYEQYF TGCAGTGCTTCCGGACTAGCGGGATCCTACGAGCAGTACTTC
few TRBD1 TRBJ1-5 TRBV5-8 CASSFGTASNQPQHF TGTGCCAGCAGCTTCGGGACAGCCAGCAATCAGCCCCAGCATTTT
few TRBD1 TRBJ2-5 TRBV20-1 CSAFSLTGGEETQYF TGCAGTGCTTTCTCTTTAACAGGGGGCGAAGAGACCCAGTACTTC
few . TRBJ1-5 TRBV12-3/TRBV12-4 CASKVANQPQHF TGTGCCAGCAAGGTGGCTAACCAGCCCCAGCATTTT
. . TRBJ1-1 TRBV6-1 CASSPGWRQILNTEAFF TGTGCCAGCAGCCCGGGATGGAGGCAAATTCTGAACACTGAAGCTTTCTTT
few TRBD2 TRBJ2-7 TRBV5-6 CASSLRTSGSHEQYF TGTGCCAGCAGCCTACGGACTAGCGGGAGCCACGAGCAGTACTTC
few TRBD1 TRBJ2-5 TRBV20-1 CSADRGAETQYF TGCAGTGCGGACAGGGGAGCAGAGACCCAGTACTTC
. TRBD2 TRBJ2-3 TRBV6-1 CASGRAGLDTQYF TGTGCCAGCGGCCGAGCGGGGTTGGATACGCAGTATTTT
many . TRBJ2-7 TRBV28 CASSLWSSSHYEQYF TGTGCCAGCAGTTTATGGTCTAGCTCACACTACGAGCAGTACTTC
. TRBD1 TRBJ1-2 TRBV5-1 CASSPWTGSDYGYTF TGCGCCAGCAGCCCGTGGACAGGGTCCGACTATGGCTACACCTTC
few . TRBJ2-3 TRBV5-1 CASFESENTQYF TGCGCCAGCTTTGAGTCCGAAAATACGCAGTATTTT
. . TRBJ2-2 TRBV29-1 CSVEKTWQGGSGELFF TGCAGCGTTGAGAAGACGTGGCAGGGGGGTTCCGGGGAGCTGTTTTTT
few TRBD1 TRBJ1-6 TRBV12-3/TRBV12-4 CASRWGDRVNSPLHF TGTGCCAGCAGGTGGGGGGACAGGGTCAATTCACCCCTCCACTTT